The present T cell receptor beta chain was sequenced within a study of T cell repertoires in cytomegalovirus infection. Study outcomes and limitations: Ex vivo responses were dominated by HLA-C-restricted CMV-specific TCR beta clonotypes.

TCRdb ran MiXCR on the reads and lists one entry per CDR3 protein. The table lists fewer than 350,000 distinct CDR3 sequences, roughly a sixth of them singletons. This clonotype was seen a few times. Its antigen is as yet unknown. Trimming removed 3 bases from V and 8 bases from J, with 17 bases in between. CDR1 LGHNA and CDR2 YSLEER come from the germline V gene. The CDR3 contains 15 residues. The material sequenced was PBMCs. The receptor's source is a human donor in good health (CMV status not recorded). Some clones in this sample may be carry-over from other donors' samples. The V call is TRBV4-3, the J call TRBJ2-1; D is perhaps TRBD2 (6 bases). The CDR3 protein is CASSHTGDSGDEQFF. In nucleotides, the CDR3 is TGCGCCAGCAGCCACACTGGGGACTCCGGGGATGAGCAGTTCTTC.